The source of this T cell receptor beta chain is a study of OX40 agonist ivuxolimab in advanced cancers. Study conclusions and caveats: The expanded peripheral T cells' antigen specificity was not determined.

Sequenced by immunoSEQ multiplex PCR; TCRdb stores in-frame clones only, minus some. The profile shows more than 95,000 clones, roughly 91% of them singletons. This CDR3 contains 11 residues. V was clipped by 3 bases and J by 4 bases, with 6 bases between them. Per the germline V gene, CDR1 is DFQATT and CDR2 is SNEGSKA (reference sequence). In regard to this clone: Its antigen is still unknown. Additional DNA sequences in this sample encode the identical CDR3.

The chain couples TRBV20-1 to TRBJ2-5; D is undetermined. Sequencing was performed on CD4+ or CD8+ T cells sorted from blood, taken in a trial of the OX40 agonist ivuxolimab. The TCR was taken from an adult with an advanced solid tumor such as melanoma, head and neck, liver or kidney cancer. CDR3 sequence (DNA): TGCAGTGCTAGGGTGCGAGAGACCCAGTACTTC. This codes for CSARVRETQYF.